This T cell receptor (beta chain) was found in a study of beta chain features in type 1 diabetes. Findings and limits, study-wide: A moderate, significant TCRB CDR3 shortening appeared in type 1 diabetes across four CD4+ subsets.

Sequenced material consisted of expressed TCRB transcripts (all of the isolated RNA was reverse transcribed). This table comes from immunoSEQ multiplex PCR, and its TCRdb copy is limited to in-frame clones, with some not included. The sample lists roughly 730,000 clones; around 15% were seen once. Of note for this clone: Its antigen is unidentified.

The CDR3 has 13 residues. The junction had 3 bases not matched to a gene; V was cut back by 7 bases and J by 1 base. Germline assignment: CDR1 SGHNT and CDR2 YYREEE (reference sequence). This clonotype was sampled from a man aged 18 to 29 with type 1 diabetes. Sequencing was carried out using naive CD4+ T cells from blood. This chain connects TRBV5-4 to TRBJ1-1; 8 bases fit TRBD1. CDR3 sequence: CASGGQGNTEAFF. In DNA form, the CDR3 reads TGTGCCAGCGGCGGACAGGGGAACACTGAAGCTTTCTTT.